A single sample gave rise to the 12 T cell receptor beta chains below, sequenced in a study of STAT3 mutations in large granular lymphocyte leukemia. Study-wide results and caveats: Every T-LGLL patient had at least one immunodominant TCRbeta clonotype.

Their antigens are not known. Only in-frame clones appear in the TCRdb table, and some are missing; sequencing was by immunoSEQ multiplex PCR. The table has 15,000 to 18,000 clones, about 90% seen once. Sample: peripheral blood mononuclear cells. These receptors were taken from a woman aged 45-59 years with T-cell large granular lymphocyte leukemia. Some clones in this sample may be carry-over from other donors' samples.

J is TRBJ2-1 and V is TRBV28; maybe TRBD1 (6 bases). This CDR3 is 13 amino acids long. V shed 6 bases and J shed 7 bases, with 13 bases lying between them. Germline assignment: CDR1 MDHEN and CDR2 SYDVKM. The CDR3 region has the DNA TGTGCCAGCAGGGGACAAAAAAGGAATGAGCAGTTCTTC. Its translation is CASRGQKRNEQFF.

The chain uses TRBV28 and TRBJ1-5, with 12 bases identical to TRBD1. This CDR3 spans 17 amino acids. Germline CDR1 and CDR2: MDHEN and SYDVKM. V shed 2 bases, J shed 4 bases, and the junction held 6 bases outside the gene matches. The CDR3 reads CASSLRGTGGRNQPQHF. The DNA of the CDR3 is TGTGCCAGCAGTTTACGAGGGACAGGGGGCAGGAATCAGCCCCAGCATTTT.

The chain has TRBV18 and TRBJ1-1; 9 bases agree with TRBD1. With V trimmed by 2 bases and J by 9 bases, 7 bases remained unmatched. The CDR3 is 14 residues long. CDR1 KGHSH and CDR2 LQKENI come from the germline V gene. In nucleotides, the CDR3 is TGTGCCAGCTCACCAGGGGGACAGGGAGGTAAAGCTTTCTTT. Encoded protein: CASSPGGQGGKAFF.

This clone was picked up one time. This chain joins TRBV5-1 and TRBJ2-3; D call uncertain. The CDR3 covers 14 residues. The germline gives CDR1 SGHRS, CDR2 YFSETQ. Trimming cost V 4 bases and J 0 bases, with 9 bases left between them. CDR3 nucleotide sequence: TGCGCCAGCAGCCCAAGTACTAGCACAGATACGCAGTATTTT. The encoded protein is CASSPSTSTDTQYF.

This sequence joins TRBV5-1 and TRBJ2-5, with D perhaps TRBD2 (5 bases). CDR3 size: 14 residues. V gave up 0 bases and J gave up 5 bases, with 11 bases separating them. CDR1 is SGHRS, CDR2 YFSETQ, per germline. The CDR3 sequence is CASSLEPGDETQYF. The CDR3 nucleotides are TGCGCCAGCAGCTTGGAGCCCGGGGATGAGACCCAGTACTTC.

This clone is medium-sized by share. V gene TRBV11-3 combines with J gene TRBJ2-1; TRBD1 matches 9 bases. CDR3 length: 16 residues. After removal of 7 bases from V and 5 bases from J, the junction contained 12 bases not matched to a gene. The germline gives CDR1 SGHNT, CDR2 YENEEA. The CDR3 protein is CASTDSYGTGNNEQFF. CDR3 DNA: TGTGCCAGCACCGATTCCTACGGGACAGGGAACAATGAGCAGTTCTTC.

The chain combines TRBV27 with TRBJ1-2, with D possibly being TRBD1 (5 bases). Trimming removed 4 bases at V and 6 bases at J, with 15 bases between. CDR1 and CDR2 from the germline V gene are MNHEY and SMNVEV (reference sequence). This CDR3 is 14 amino acids long. CDR3 nucleotide sequence: TGTGCCAGCAGTTCAAAGGGGAGAGTCGATGGCTACACCTTC. It yields the protein CASSSKGRVDGYTF.

The chain uses TRBV7-2 and TRBJ1-4, with D uncertain. Germline lookup yields CDR1 SGHTA and CDR2 FQGNSA. V was clipped by 5 bases and J by 0 bases, with 10 bases between them. The CDR3 contains 15 residues. The CDR3 DNA reads TGTGCCAGCAGCCCGACCCGTGCAACTAATGAAAAACTGTTTTTT. Amino acids: CASSPTRATNEKLFF.

CDR3 region: CASSFRQNTEAFF. In nucleotides, the CDR3 is TGTGCCAGCAGTTTCCGACAGAACACTGAAGCTTTCTTT. This sequence joins TRBV27 and TRBJ1-1; no clear D. Germline values: CDR1 MNHEY, CDR2 SMNVEV (reference sequence). V shed 3 bases and J shed 1 base, with 6 bases lying between them. CDR3 length equals 13 residues.

This chain connects TRBV7-2 to TRBJ2-7; possible D gene TRBD2, 5 bases. Germline lookup yields CDR1 SGHTA and CDR2 FQGNSA. The CDR3 covers 14 residues. V was pared by 5 bases and J by 2 bases, with 13 bases between. The CDR3 DNA is TGTGCCAGCAGCCCCGACTACTTCACCTACGAGCAGTACTTC. It is translated as CASSPDYFTYEQYF.

On this clone: The junction differs from germline at one of its ends, possibly a read error. Additional DNA sequences in this sample encode the identical CDR3. The J gene is TRBJ1-2, the V gene TRBV19, with D uncertain. CDR1 is LNHDA and CDR2 is SQIVND in the germline V gene (reference sequence). The CDR3 has 14 residues. CDR3 bases: TGTGCCAGTAGTATAAACGGGGATTCTTATGGCTATACCTTC. This translates into CASSINGDSYGYTF.

The rearrangement uses TRBV10-3 and TRBJ2-7, with 9 bases identical to TRBD1. Germline V gene sequence: CDR1 ENHRY, CDR2 SYGVKD. V dropped 0 bases and J dropped 6; count of bases not matched to a gene: 15. The CDR3 is made up of 18 amino acids. CDR3 loop: CAISESKRSGQGFIEQYF. The CDR3 coding sequence is TGTGCCATCAGTGAGTCGAAAAGGTCGGGACAGGGATTCATCGAGCAGTACTTC.